The 24 T cell receptor beta chains listed next were all sequenced from one sample in a study of cytomegalovirus exposure and HLA in healthy donors. With 60 Vbeta and 13 Jbeta primers, the PCR was carried out. Here immunoSEQ multiplex PCR was the method, and the copy in TCRdb shows in-frame clones only, minus some. The sample shows 150,000 to 180,000 clones, around 74% of them seen only once. Sequenced input: PBMCs. These receptors were collected from a man between 18 and 29 years old in good health and CMV-seronegative.

This chain joins TRBV9 and TRBJ2-2; 12 positions agree with TRBD2. This CDR3 is 15 amino acids long. Trimming took 4 bases from V and 4 from J; bases not matched to a gene: 2. Germline V gene data show CDR1 as SGDLS and CDR2 as YYNGEE. The CDR3 DNA reads as TGTGCCAGCAGCCCTAGCGGGGGGGCCACCGGGGAGCTGTTTTTT. It codes for CASSPSGGATGELFF.

This clone was observed once. This chain links TRBV5-6 with TRBJ1-2; D gene ambiguous. The CDR3 loop spans 14 amino acids. Looked up from germline, CDR1 is SGHDT and CDR2 is YYEEEE. V dropped 0 bases and J dropped 2 bases, with 8 bases sitting between them. The CDR3 region is CASSLDQANYGYTF. The CDR3 nucleotides are TGTGCCAGCAGCTTGGATCAGGCAAACTATGGCTACACCTTC.

The chain is built from TRBV6-5 and TRBJ1-5, with no clear D. The CDR3 runs 14 residues. V lost 8 bases and J lost 2, with 13 bases in between. The germline CDR1 and CDR2 sequences are MNHEY and SVGAGI. The CDR3 DNA reads TGTGCCAGCCTCGAGCGAATGGGCAATCAGCCCCAGCATTTT. This encodes CASLERMGNQPQHF.

The chain links TRBV4-3 to TRBJ2-7; TRBD2 matches 16 bases. CDR1 is LGHNA and CDR2 is YSLEER in the germline V gene. V trimming: 2 bases; J trimming: 11 bases; junction bases outside the gene matches: 18. The CDR3 length is 19 residues. The CDR3 loop is CASSQKDRTSGTSGGEKYF. The CDR3 DNA reads TGCGCCAGCAGCCAAAAAGACAGGACTTCCGGGACTAGCGGGGGGGAAAAGTACTTC.

The chain uses TRBV6-5 and TRBJ1-3; a possible D gene is TRBD1 (5 bases). CDR1 is MNHEY and CDR2 is SVGAGI in the germline V gene. V was clipped by 7 bases and J by 4 bases, with 17 bases between them. This CDR3 comprises 15 residues. The DNA of the CDR3 is TGTGCCAGCACCCAGGGTCATGTAACCGGAAACACCATATATTTT. It translates to CASTQGHVTGNTIYF.

The sample holds a few counts of this clone. The rearrangement uses TRBV5-8 and TRBJ2-7; tentative D call: TRBD1 (5 bases). The germline V gene encodes CDR1 SGHTS and CDR2 YDEGEE. This CDR3 has 15 amino acids. With 0 bases removed from V and 4 bases from J, the gap between germline ends came to 14 bases. Written as DNA, the CDR3 is TGTGCCAGCAGCTTGGCTGGGTCCAGGGAATACGAGCAGTACTTC. As protein: CASSLAGSREYEQYF.

This chain connects TRBV30 to TRBJ1-6; tentative D call: TRBD1 (6 bases). With 0 bases removed from V and 5 bases from J, the gap between germline ends came to 17 bases. Germline lookup yields CDR1 GTSNPN and CDR2 SVGIG (reference sequence). CDR3 length: 17 residues. CDR3 DNA: TGTGCCTGGAGTGTACCAGGGGTTTGGGGTAATAATTCACCCCTCCACTTT. It codes for CAWSVPGVWGNNSPLHF.

This chain uses TRBV6-5 with TRBJ1-1; no definite D call. This CDR3 region has 13 residues. Trimming left V 2 bases short and J 4 bases short, with 8 bases between. CDR1 and CDR2 (germline): MNHEY, SVGAGI. CDR3 residues: CASSYEPGTEAFF. The CDR3 DNA reads as TGTGCCAGCAGTTACGAGCCGGGCACTGAAGCTTTCTTT.

The V gene is TRBV30, the J gene TRBJ2-1, with 9 bases identical to TRBD1. Per the germline V gene, CDR1 is GTSNPN and CDR2 is SVGIG (reference sequence). With V trimmed by 5 bases and J by 2 bases, 7 bases remained unmatched. The length of the CDR3 is 15 residues. The CDR3 sequence is CAWETTGGAYNEQFF. For the CDR3, the DNA is TGTGCCTGGGAAACTACAGGGGGCGCCTACAATGAGCAGTTCTTC.

This sequence joins TRBV6-5 and TRBJ1-2, with 8 nucleotides matching TRBD1. Trimming removed 6 bases from V and 7 bases from J; junction bases left unmatched: 13. This CDR3 has 15 amino acids. Germline assignment: CDR1 MNHEY and CDR2 SVGAGI. CDR3 region: CASSPTGQVLSGYTF. CDR3 coding DNA: TGTGCCAGCAGCCCAACGGGACAGGTATTGAGTGGCTACACCTTC.

The CDR3 coding sequence is TGCGCCAGCACCCAGACAGGGAGAGGTGGCTACACCTTC. The encoded protein is CASTQTGRGGYTF. This chain connects TRBV4-1 to TRBJ1-2; 7 nucleotides align to TRBD1. V shed 7 bases and J 7 bases; nucleotides not matched to a gene: 9. Germline V gene data show CDR1 as MGHRA and CDR2 as YSYEKL. The CDR3 totals 13 residues.

This chain links TRBV7-3 with TRBJ2-3, with 10 positions matching TRBD2. V gave up 1 base and J gave up 0 bases; unmatched junction bases: 7. From germline, CDR1 is SGHTA and CDR2 FQGTGA. The CDR3 runs to 18 residues. DNA of the CDR3: TGTGCCAGCAGCTTAAAAGTAGCTAGCGGGGGCAGCACAGATACGCAGTATTTT. This translates into CASSLKVASGGSTDTQYF.

This chain links TRBV2 with TRBJ2-7; D might be TRBD1 (6 bases). CDR3 length: 15 residues. Germline V CDR1 and CDR2: SNHLY, FYNNEI. Trimming removed 6 bases from V and 0 bases from J, with 15 bases in between. CDR3 nucleotide sequence: TGTGCCAGCAGAAGACCGACAGGACCCTCCTACGAGCAGTACTTC. Encoded protein: CASRRPTGPSYEQYF. Looking up the rest from reference TRBV2 and TRBJ2-7 gives the full variable domain: EPEVTQTPSHQVTQMGQEVILRCVPISNHLYFYWYRQILGQKVEFLVSFYNNEISEKSEIFDDQFSVERPDGSNFTLKIRSTKLEDSAMYFCASRRPTGPSYEQYFGPGTRLTVT.

The chain has TRBV7-6 and TRBJ1-5; 9 nucleotides agree with TRBD1. V shed 5 bases, J shed 4 bases, and the junction held 6 bases outside the gene matches. This CDR3 has 15 residues. From germline, CDR1 is SGHVS and CDR2 FNYEAQ. CDR3: CASSLTGGVNQPQHF. CDR3 DNA: TGTGCCAGCAGCCTAACAGGGGGCGTTAATCAGCCCCAGCATTTT.

The genes are TRBV28 and TRBJ2-7; possible D gene TRBD1, 6 bases. Looked up from germline, CDR1 is MDHEN and CDR2 is SYDVKM. The ends were cut back, 5 bases at V and 2 bases at J, with 13 bases in the middle. The CDR3 sequence is 14 residues long. CDR3 DNA: TGTGCCAGCAGTACGACAGGCGTCCCCTACGAGCAGTACGTC. Translation: CASSTTGVPYEQYV.

This clone turned up a few times. The CDR3 sequence is CASSDGTNNEQFF. The CDR3 bases are TGTGCCAGCAGTGACGGGACTAACAATGAGCAGTTCTTC. V and J are TRBV6-4 and TRBJ2-1; 7 nucleotides agree with TRBD2. The CDR3 runs to 13 residues. The V and J ends lost 2 bases and 5 bases, in that order; junction bases with no gene match: 0. In germline, CDR1 is MRHNA, CDR2 SNTAGT.

V is TRBV7-9 and J is TRBJ1-1; TRBD1 matches 9 bases. Trimming took 4 bases from V and 4 from J; bases not matched to a gene: 4. In germline, CDR1 is SEHNR, CDR2 FQNEAQ (reference sequence). The CDR3 consists of 14 residues. This CDR3 is CASSSDRGRTEAFF. The CDR3 region has the DNA TGTGCCAGCAGCTCGGACAGGGGACGCACTGAAGCTTTCTTT.

The chain uses TRBV6-1 and TRBJ2-7; D not resolved. The germline V gene encodes CDR1 MNHNS and CDR2 SASEGT. Between the trimmed V and J ends, which lost 4 bases and 2 bases, there was a span of 9 bases. This CDR3 has 13 amino acids. The CDR3: CASSVTNAYEQYF. The DNA for the CDR3 is TGTGCCAGCAGTGTTACAAACGCCTACGAGCAGTACTTC.

V is TRBV7-2 and J is TRBJ2-7; tentative D call: TRBD1 (5 bases). Trimming removed 0 bases from V and 6 bases from J, with 9 bases in between. The germline gives CDR1 SGHTA, CDR2 FQGNSA. The CDR3 sequence is 13 residues long. The CDR3 region has the DNA TGTGCCAGCAGCTTAGCGCCAGGGCGCGAGCAGTACTTC. It codes for CASSLAPGREQYF.

The chain carries TRBV6-5 and TRBJ1-4; TRBD1 might be the D (5 bases). This CDR3 is 14 amino acids long. CDR1 and CDR2 from the germline V gene are MNHEY and SVGAGI. Trimming took 4 bases from V and 7 from J, leaving 13 bases between them. The CDR3 DNA follows: TGTGCCAGCAGTTCGAGGGGACTGGGTGAAAAACTGTTTTTT. Protein sequence: CASSSRGLGEKLFF.

This chain joins TRBV4-2 and TRBJ2-5; D not certain. CDR1 LGHNA and CDR2 YNFKEQ come from the germline V gene. V lost 1 base, J lost 5 bases, and 14 bases lay in between. The CDR3 length is 15 residues. This CDR3 is CASSQGLLLTETQYF. The CDR3 DNA follows: TGTGCCAGCAGCCAAGGACTTCTACTGACGGAGACCCAGTACTTC.

CDR3 nucleotides: TGCGCCAGCAGAACTCGACACTTTAGCAATCAGCCCCAGCATTTT. As protein: CASRTRHFSNQPQHF. The J gene is TRBJ1-5, the V gene TRBV4-1; no reliable D call. In germline, CDR1 is MGHRA, CDR2 YSYEKL. This CDR3 is built from 15 residues. V was trimmed by 6 bases and J by 0 bases, leaving 12 bases between them.

The chain couples TRBV2 to TRBJ2-3; possibly TRBD1 for D (5 bases). Per the germline V gene, CDR1 is SNHLY and CDR2 is FYNNEI. The CDR3 has 14 residues. V was shortened by 4 bases and J by 1 base, with 9 bases between the two germline ends. This CDR3 is CASSGGQGTDTQYF. In DNA, the CDR3 is TGTGCCAGCAGTGGGGGCCAGGGCACAGATACGCAGTATTTT.

J is TRBJ1-1 and V is TRBV9; a possible D gene is TRBD1 (6 bases). From germline, CDR1 is SGDLS and CDR2 YYNGEE. V lost 3 bases and J 5 bases, leaving 11 bases between the germline ends. This CDR3 has 13 residues. As DNA, the CDR3 is TGTGCCAGCAGCGGAACAGGGTGGACTGAAGCTTTCTTT. This translates into CASSGTGWTEAFF.